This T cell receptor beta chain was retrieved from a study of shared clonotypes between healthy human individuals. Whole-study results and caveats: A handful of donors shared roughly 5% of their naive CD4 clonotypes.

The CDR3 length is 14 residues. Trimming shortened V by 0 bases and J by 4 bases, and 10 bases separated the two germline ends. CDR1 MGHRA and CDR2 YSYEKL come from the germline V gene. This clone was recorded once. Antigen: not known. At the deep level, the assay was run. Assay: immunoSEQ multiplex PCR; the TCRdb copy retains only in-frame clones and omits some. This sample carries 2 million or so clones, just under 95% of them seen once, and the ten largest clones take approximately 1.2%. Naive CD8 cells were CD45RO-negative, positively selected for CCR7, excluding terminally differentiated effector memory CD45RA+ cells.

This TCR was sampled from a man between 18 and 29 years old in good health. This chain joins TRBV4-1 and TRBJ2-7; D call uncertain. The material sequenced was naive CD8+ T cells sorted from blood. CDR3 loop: CASSQDLEVYEQYF. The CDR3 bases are TGCGCCAGCAGCCAAGATCTAGAAGTGTACGAGCAGTACTTC.